These T cell receptor beta chains were read from a single sample in a study of Graves' ophthalmopathy and Graves' hyperthyroidism. TCRdb called the multiplex PCR reads again in MiXCR, with one record for every CDR3 protein. The data show about 500,000 distinct CDR3 sequences, around 14% seen once. Sequencing was carried out using blood. These receptors all stem from a woman in her twenties or thirties with Graves' ophthalmopathy. Both conserved end residues are part of each CDR3. The order of the fields is V gene, clone size, J gene, D gene, CDR3 protein, CDR3 DNA. D genes are given only for firm matches. Clone size is stated in some rows and not others, as once, few, many or a class when expanded.

>TRBV12-3/TRBV12-4|many|TRBJ2-7|-
CASSFRLESHEQYF
TGTGCCAGCAGTTTTCGGTTGGAATCCCACGAGCAGTACTTC
>TRBV6-1|many|TRBJ2-7|TRBD1
CASSEANRGPYEQYF
TGTGCCAGCAGTGAAGCGAACAGGGGGCCCTACGAGCAGTACTTC
>TRBV7-2|few|TRBJ1-2|TRBD1
CASSLQGVSGDGYTF
TGTGCCAGCAGCTTACAGGGGGTCTCCGGCGATGGCTACACCTTC
>TRBV7-3|many|TRBJ2-5|TRBD2
CASSPAGGRKETQYF
TGTGCCAGCAGCCCCGCGGGAGGCAGGAAAGAGACCCAGTACTTC
>TRBV28|many|TRBJ1-2|-
CASTFEAGVNGYTF
TGTGCCAGCACCTTCGAGGCAGGGGTAAATGGCTACACCTTC
>TRBV7-3|many|TRBJ2-7|-
CASSLGGAGEYF
TGTGCCAGCAGCTTAGGAGGGGCAGGGGAGTACTTC
>TRBV12-3/TRBV12-4|many|TRBJ2-7|TRBD1
CASSQTRTGGGEEQYF
TGTGCCAGCAGCCAAACTCGGACAGGGGGAGGGGAGGAGCAGTACTTC
>TRBV6-1|many|TRBJ1-1|-
CASTGEGLISTEAFF
TGTGCCAGCACGGGGGAGGGCCTCATCAGCACTGAAGCTTTCTTT
>TRBV11-2|-|TRBJ1-2|TRBD1
CASSPTGTAPYGYTF
TGTGCCAGCAGCCCCACAGGGACAGCGCCCTATGGCTACACCTTC
>TRBV6-1|many|TRBJ2-7|-
CASRRGANLPYEQYF
TGTGCCAGCAGACGGGGAGCGAACCTTCCCTACGAGCAGTACTTC
>TRBV2|many|TRBJ2-2|-
CASSDLRNTGELFF
TGTGCCAGCAGTGATTTAAGGAACACCGGGGAGCTGTTTTTT